These T cell receptor beta chains were read from a single sample in a study of T-cell memory formation after mild COVID-19. Each CDR3 protein is one row after TCRdb ran MiXCR on the 5' RACE reads. The sample has under 300,000 distinct CDR3 sequences, roughly 8.2% seen once; the top ten hold roughly 23%. What was sequenced was PBMCs or a T cell subset sorted from them (not recorded which). All receptors derive from a man between 18 and 35 years old who had mild COVID-19 (a few samples of this study predate the infection). Cell type and time point are not known. The CDR3 runs from the conserved cysteine through the conserved F or W. The order of the fields is CDR3 DNA, CDR3 protein, clone size, D gene, J gene, V gene. The D gene is left open where the match is weak. Size is stated for part of the rows, as once, few or many counts, or as a class when the clone is expanded.

DNA: TGCAGTGCTAGTGGAATTGGGGGGACAGGGAGAGGCGAGCAGTACTTC; CDR3: CSASGIGGTGRGEQYF; size: NA; D: TRBD1; J: TRBJ2-7; V: TRBV20-1
DNA: TGTGCCAGCAGCCCCCGATCTGGCACTGAAGCTTTCTTT; CDR3: CASSPRSGTEAFF; size: many; D: NA; J: TRBJ1-1; V: TRBV7-2
DNA: TGTGCCAGCAGCTATGGGCTGGCCTACGAGCAGTACTTC; CDR3: CASSYGLAYEQYF; size: NA; D: NA; J: TRBJ2-7; V: TRBV12-3/TRBV12-4
DNA: TGCGCCAGCAGCCCCGGGACGGACCACAATGAGCAGTTCTTC; CDR3: CASSPGTDHNEQFF; size: few; D: NA; J: TRBJ2-1; V: TRBV5-1
DNA: TGCAGTGCCGCACCCGGGCAGCACTATGGCTACACCTTC; CDR3: CSAAPGQHYGYTF; size: few; D: NA; J: TRBJ1-2; V: TRBV20-1
DNA: TGTGCCATCAGTGAGCAGGGGGACACTGAAGCTTTCTTT; CDR3: CAISEQGDTEAFF; size: few; D: TRBD1; J: TRBJ1-1; V: TRBV10-3
DNA: TGTGCCAGCAGCTTGGTGTGGAGTACGACTGATACGCAGTATTTT; CDR3: CASSLVWSTTDTQYF; size: few; D: NA; J: TRBJ2-3; V: TRBV7-9
DNA: TGTGCCAGCAGCTCTCGGGACGACAATCAGCCCCAGCATTTT; CDR3: CASSSRDDNQPQHF; size: few; D: NA; J: TRBJ1-5; V: TRBV13
DNA: TGCAGTGCTAGAGGGACAGGGGGAAGTGGTGAGCAGTACTTC; CDR3: CSARGTGGSGEQYF; size: many; D: TRBD1; J: TRBJ2-7; V: TRBV20-1
DNA: TGCGCCAGCAGCGAACGGCCGGGACTAGCGGGAGGAGAGACCCAGTACTTC; CDR3: CASSERPGLAGGETQYF; size: NA; D: TRBD2; J: TRBJ2-5; V: TRBV5-1
DNA: TGTGCCAGCATAAAGGACACTGATCAGCCCCAGCATTTT; CDR3: CASIKDTDQPQHF; size: NA; D: NA; J: TRBJ1-5; V: TRBV2
DNA: TGCAGCGTTGAGGGGGAGGCGGGCTACACCTTC; CDR3: CSVEGEAGYTF; size: NA; D: NA; J: TRBJ1-2; V: TRBV29-1
DNA: TGTGCCAGCAGCTTAGCGGAACTGGAGTACAATGAGCAGTTCTTC; CDR3: CASSLAELEYNEQFF; size: NA; D: NA; J: TRBJ2-1; V: TRBV7-8
DNA: TGCGCCAGCAGCCAAGAACAAGGGGTTCCTGGCTACACCTTC; CDR3: CASSQEQGVPGYTF; size: few; D: NA; J: TRBJ1-2; V: TRBV4-1
DNA: TGTGCCAGCAGCCCGTTCTCCCCGGAGCAGTTCTTC; CDR3: CASSPFSPEQFF; size: few; D: NA; J: TRBJ2-1; V: TRBV7-2
DNA: TGTGCCAGCAGCCCAAGGACGTACTATGGCTACACCTTC; CDR3: CASSPRTYYGYTF; size: NA; D: NA; J: TRBJ1-2; V: TRBV7-6
DNA: TGTGCCAGCAGCCAGGGCCTAGCGTATACCGGGGAGCTGTTTTTT; CDR3: CASSQGLAYTGELFF; size: NA; D: NA; J: TRBJ2-2; V: TRBV3-1
DNA: TGTGCCAGCAGCGTAGGGCGGACCCCTGGCACCATATATTTT; CDR3: CASSVGRTPGTIYF; size: few; D: NA; J: TRBJ1-3; V: TRBV9
DNA: TGTGCCAGCAGCTTTTTCCGAGACTCACAACAGTTCTTC; CDR3: CASSFFRDSQQFF; size: few; D: NA; J: TRBJ2-1; V: TRBV7-2
DNA: TGCAGCGTTGGGAGGGTGGGTCAGCCCCAGCATTTT; CDR3: CSVGRVGQPQHF; size: few; D: NA; J: TRBJ1-5; V: TRBV20-1
DNA: TGTGCCAGCAGCATAGGGTACGGACAGGGAGGTCCCTATGGCTACACCTTC; CDR3: CASSIGYGQGGPYGYTF; size: few; D: TRBD1; J: TRBJ1-2; V: TRBV7-6
DNA: TGTGCCAGCAGCCCCCGTCCCTTATACGAGCAGTACTTC; CDR3: CASSPRPLYEQYF; size: NA; D: NA; J: TRBJ2-7; V: TRBV6-5
DNA: TGTGCCAGCAGCTCGGGAGGACAGTATAGCAATCAGCCCCAGCATTTT; CDR3: CASSSGGQYSNQPQHF; size: few; D: NA; J: TRBJ1-5; V: TRBV7-2
DNA: TGTGCCAGCAGCACCCCGGCGGGACTCCAGGGCGAGACCCAGTACTTC; CDR3: CASSTPAGLQGETQYF; size: few; D: NA; J: TRBJ2-5; V: TRBV6-2/TRBV6-3
DNA: TGCAGTGCTGGGGGCCGACAGGGGGTAGGGACCCAGTACTTC; CDR3: CSAGGRQGVGTQYF; size: many; D: TRBD1; J: TRBJ2-5; V: TRBV20-1
DNA: TGCGCCAGCAGCCAAGAACCTGGATCTGGCTACACCTTC; CDR3: CASSQEPGSGYTF; size: NA; D: NA; J: TRBJ1-2; V: TRBV4-3
DNA: TGTGCCAGCTCACACGCTTCGGGGTATTGGACCTTC; CDR3: CASSHASGYWTF; size: NA; D: NA; J: TRBJ1-2; V: TRBV18
DNA: TGCGCCAGCCGGGACAGGGGGTCTAGCACAGATACGCAGTATTTT; CDR3: CASRDRGSSTDTQYF; size: NA; D: TRBD1; J: TRBJ2-3; V: TRBV5-1
DNA: TGTGCCAGCAGCTTCGCGGGGGCGGGAGATACGCAGTATTTT; CDR3: CASSFAGAGDTQYF; size: many; D: NA; J: TRBJ2-3; V: TRBV7-2
DNA: TGTGCCAGCAGCTTAGTGGCGGGGTTGAGCACAGATACGCAGTATTTT; CDR3: CASSLVAGLSTDTQYF; size: many; D: NA; J: TRBJ2-3; V: TRBV7-2
DNA: TGCGCCAGCAGCTTGCCAATAGAGTCATCTACAGATACGCAGTATTTT; CDR3: CASSLPIESSTDTQYF; size: few; D: NA; J: TRBJ2-3; V: TRBV5-1
DNA: TGTGCCAGCAGGAGTACCGGGACAGGACCCTACGAGCAGTACTTC; CDR3: CASRSTGTGPYEQYF; size: few; D: TRBD1; J: TRBJ2-7; V: TRBV6-5
DNA: TGTGCCAGCAGCTTACGGGGGTTGGGTTCACCCCTCCACTTT; CDR3: CASSLRGLGSPLHF; size: few; D: NA; J: TRBJ1-6; V: TRBV7-3
DNA: TGCGCCAGCAGCCCGCACGGACAGGTCCCTGAAGCTTTCTTT; CDR3: CASSPHGQVPEAFF; size: NA; D: TRBD1; J: TRBJ1-1; V: TRBV4-3
DNA: TGTGCCAGCAGCTTGGTGGGCTCGGAGACCCAGTACTTC; CDR3: CASSLVGSETQYF; size: NA; D: NA; J: TRBJ2-5; V: TRBV5-4
DNA: TGTGCCAGCAGCGTAGAAGGGGGCCCTTATGGCTACACCTTC; CDR3: CASSVEGGPYGYTF; size: NA; D: TRBD1; J: TRBJ1-2; V: TRBV9
DNA: TGTGCCAGCAGCTTTGGGGGGCCGGGAATAGAGCAGTACTTC; CDR3: CASSFGGPGIEQYF; size: many; D: NA; J: TRBJ2-7; V: TRBV7-9
DNA: TGTGCCAGCAGCTTAGGGTACCGCCGAGATGGCTACACCTTC; CDR3: CASSLGYRRDGYTF; size: NA; D: NA; J: TRBJ1-2; V: TRBV7-9
DNA: TGTGCCAGCAGTAAGGACAGGGAGCCGAATTCACCCCTCCACTTT; CDR3: CASSKDREPNSPLHF; size: few; D: TRBD1; J: TRBJ1-6; V: TRBV6-6
DNA: TGTGCCAGCAGCTCCGGGACTAGCGGGGGGGTATACCAAGAGACCCAGTACTTC; CDR3: CASSSGTSGGVYQETQYF; size: NA; D: TRBD2; J: TRBJ2-5; V: TRBV11-1
DNA: TGTGCCAGCAGCCTCGACAGTAACGAGCAGTACTTC; CDR3: CASSLDSNEQYF; size: NA; D: NA; J: TRBJ2-7; V: TRBV11-3
DNA: TGTGCCAGCAGCGAGATTGGGAATCAGCCCCAGCATTTT; CDR3: CASSEIGNQPQHF; size: many; D: NA; J: TRBJ1-5; V: TRBV9
DNA: TGTGCCAGCAGCGTAGTGGGCGGATCCTACAATGAGCAGTTCTTC; CDR3: CASSVVGGSYNEQFF; size: few; D: NA; J: TRBJ2-1; V: TRBV9
DNA: TGTGCCAGCAGGGTAGCGAGTGAGCAGTTCTTC; CDR3: CASRVASEQFF; size: few; D: NA; J: TRBJ2-1; V: TRBV5-6
DNA: TGCAGTGCTAGCCTAGCGGGGCGGCAAGAGACCCAGTACTTC; CDR3: CSASLAGRQETQYF; size: few; D: TRBD2; J: TRBJ2-5; V: TRBV20-1
DNA: TGTGCCAGCAGCTTAGCGGGGGGGCTTGGAGATACGCAGTATTTT; CDR3: CASSLAGGLGDTQYF; size: few; D: TRBD2; J: TRBJ2-3; V: TRBV11-2
DNA: TGCGCCAGCAGCTCCTATTACCGGGAGCTTGGAGAGACCCAGTACTTC; CDR3: CASSSYYRELGETQYF; size: few; D: NA; J: TRBJ2-5; V: TRBV5-1